Listed below are T cell receptor beta chains from one sample, sequenced in a study of blood T cells in healthy people across ages. TCRdb independently ran MiXCR on the 5' RACE reads; one entry per CDR3 protein. Here the sample spans 850,000 to 1,300,000 distinct CDR3 sequences, 35% to 55% being singletons. Sequencing used blood. These receptors were collected from a woman aged 60 to 75 in good health. Each CDR3 is given with its conserved first and last residue. The D gene is left open where the match is weak. Clone size is shown for a subset of rows, as once, few, many or a class of expanded clone.

j_call,v_call,clone_size,d_call,cdr3_nt,cdr3_aa
TRBJ2-1,TRBV27,-,TRBD2,TGTGCCAGCAGTTCCGGAACTAGCGGGGGGAATGAGCAGTTCTTC,CASSSGTSGGNEQFF
TRBJ2-7,TRBV20-1,-,-,TGCAGTGCTCACGGAGGCTACGAGCAGTACTTC,CSAHGGYEQYF
TRBJ2-5,TRBV6-5,few,-,TGTGCCAGCAGTTACGCGGGATGGGGCGAGACCCAGTACTTC,CASSYAGWGETQYF
TRBJ2-2,TRBV10-3,-,-,TGTGCCATCAGTGCCATAGGGGGGGAGCTGTTTTTT,CAISAIGGELFF
TRBJ2-7,TRBV27,few,TRBD1,TGTGCCACGGGACAGGGAAGATACGAGCAGTACTTC,CATGQGRYEQYF
TRBJ2-3,TRBV7-2,-,-,TGTGCCAGCAGCTTAGTTCGTCTGGGCACAGATACGCAGTATTTT,CASSLVRLGTDTQYF
TRBJ2-1,TRBV3-1,-,TRBD2,TGTGCCAGCAGCGAGCGGGGATCCTACAATGAGCAGTTCTTC,CASSERGSYNEQFF
TRBJ2-7,TRBV27,many,-,TGTGCCAGCAGCGCGACCGGACACCCCTACGAGCAGTACTTC,CASSATGHPYEQYF
TRBJ2-1,TRBV12-3/TRBV12-4,-,TRBD2,TGTGCCAGCAGTCAATCTAGCGCGGGAGCTAATGAGCAGTTCTTC,CASSQSSAGANEQFF
TRBJ2-7,TRBV20-1,-,TRBD2,TGCAGTGCTAGTCGTCCAGCGGGAGAGGACGAGCAGTACTTC,CSASRPAGEDEQYF
TRBJ1-6,TRBV7-6,few,TRBD1,TGTGCCAGCAACGAAGGTCAGGGGGTGTTTTCACCCCTCCACTTT,CASNEGQGVFSPLHF
TRBJ2-3,TRBV4-1,-,TRBD2,TGCGCCAGCAGCCCGGGGGTCCGGGGGGGAGATACGCAGTATTTT,CASSPGVRGGDTQYF
TRBJ2-1,TRBV4-1,once,TRBD2,TGCGCCAGCAGCCAAGATCGACTAGCGGCCTACAATGAGCAGTTCTTC,CASSQDRLAAYNEQFF
TRBJ1-1,TRBV20-1,-,-,TGCAGTGCCGAAGGAGACGGAGGTGAAGCTTTCTTT,CSAEGDGGEAFF
TRBJ2-1,TRBV20-1,-,-,TGCAGTGCTAGGGGCCTTCTAGCATCCAATGAGCAGTTCTTC,CSARGLLASNEQFF
TRBJ1-2,TRBV30,-,-,TGTGCCTGGAGTGTGGACTTCTATGGCTACACCTTC,CAWSVDFYGYTF
TRBJ1-5,TRBV29-1,-,-,TGCAGCGCAGGGACTGGCAATCAGCCCCAGCATTTT,CSAGTGNQPQHF
TRBJ1-2,TRBV15,few,-,TGTGCCACCAGCGTCGGGTCCAACTATGGCTACACCTTC,CATSVGSNYGYTF
TRBJ1-2,TRBV12-3/TRBV12-4,-,-,TGTGCCAGCAGTTTTTGGGAGCATAATGGCTACACCTTC,CASSFWEHNGYTF
TRBJ1-2,TRBV11-1,-,-,TGTGCCAGCAGCCAAGAACGGGAAACAACTCTATATGGCTACACCTTC,CASSQERETTLYGYTF
TRBJ2-7,TRBV27,few,TRBD1,TGTGCCAGCAGTGTTGGGACAGGGGGGCGCGAGCAGTACTTC,CASSVGTGGREQYF
TRBJ2-3,TRBV15,-,-,TGTGCCACCAGCAGTAGTCATGACAGTTTCTCCTGGGCAGATACGCAGTATTTT,CATSSSHDSFSWADTQYF
TRBJ2-5,TRBV2,-,-,TGTGCCAGCAGTAGCCTCGGGACAACCAAAGAGACCCAGTACTTC,CASSSLGTTKETQYF
TRBJ2-5,TRBV7-9,-,-,TGTGCCAGCAGCCCAGGGGGGACACCCCAAGAGACCCAGTACTTC,CASSPGGTPQETQYF
TRBJ2-1,TRBV6-6,few,-,TGTGCCAGCAGTCTTGCGGACCACAATGAGCAGTTCTTC,CASSLADHNEQFF
TRBJ1-2,TRBV6-1,once,-,TGTGCCAGCAGTGATGGTAACTATGGCTACACCTTC,CASSDGNYGYTF
TRBJ2-1,TRBV20-1,few,TRBD2,TGCAGTGCCCTACTCCCTAGCGGGAGCTTTGCCGAGCAGTTCTTC,CSALLPSGSFAEQFF
TRBJ2-5,TRBV13,few,TRBD1,TGTGCCAGCAGCTCGGGACAGGGAGAAGAGACCCAGTACTTC,CASSSGQGEETQYF
TRBJ2-5,TRBV15,few,-,TGTGCCACCAAACCTGAACGGTGGAGGGAGACCCAGTACTTC,CATKPERWRETQYF
TRBJ2-3,TRBV9,few,-,TGTGCCAGCAGCGCACAGGTGGATACGCAGTATTTT,CASSAQVDTQYF
TRBJ1-2,TRBV7-9,-,-,TGTGCCAGCAGCTTAGCCAACCCCCGGGGTGGCTACACCTTC,CASSLANPRGGYTF
TRBJ2-7,TRBV5-1,-,-,TGCGCCAGCAGTTACACAGATGCCTACGAGCAGTACTTC,CASSYTDAYEQYF
TRBJ1-3,TRBV20-1,once,-,TGCAGTGCTAGAGGACAACTCTCTGGAAACACCATATATTTT,CSARGQLSGNTIYF
TRBJ2-5,TRBV2,-,TRBD1,TGTGCCAGCAGTACTATACAGGGGGCAAAAGAGACCCAGTACTTC,CASSTIQGAKETQYF
TRBJ1-2,TRBV15,few,-,TGTGCCACCAGCAGTGCGGACAGTCTCGGCACCTTC,CATSSADSLGTF
TRBJ2-1,TRBV19,-,-,TGTGCCAGTAGTACCATAACTACCTCGAGTGAGCAGTTCTTC,CASSTITTSSEQFF
TRBJ1-1,TRBV10-3,-,-,TGTGCCATCAGTGCGGTTACCGATATGAACACTGAAGCTTTCTTT,CAISAVTDMNTEAFF